The sequence of this T cell receptor beta chain was determined in a study of shared clonotypes between healthy human individuals. The ends lost 3 bases at V and 0 bases at J; junction bases unmatched: 3. Germline CDR1 is GTSNPN and CDR2 is SVGIG (reference sequence). CDR3 length: 15 residues. Sorted-subset replicate PCR reactions contained approximately 190 ng DNA, corresponding to approximately 30,000 T cell genomes. TCRdb keeps only in-frame clones here, not all; method: immunoSEQ multiplex PCR. This table holds about 2.4 million clones, around nine tenths found once. Comment on this clone: As yet, its antigen is unknown.

The study's findings and limits: Relative to clonotypes present in all four donors, those not shared had lower generation probabilities.

This chain connects TRBV30 to TRBJ2-2; 8 positions match TRBD2. Source material: naive CD4+ T cells sorted from blood. The subset: CD45RA+ positively selected. The sequence came from a man aged 18 to 35 in good health. CDR3 bases: TGTGCCTGGAGGTTAGCGGGGACGAACACCGGGGAGCTGTTTTTT. Translating it yields CAWRLAGTNTGELFF.